This TCR beta chain was recovered during a study of T cell responses to AZD1222 COVID-19 vaccine (dated by TCRdb to 2020 to 2023). Study-level background: A total of more than 230 trial participants underwent TCR sequencing, of whom 200 to 220 received two doses of AZD1222 and about 25 received two doses of the MenACWY control vaccine. Trial participants were enrolled by age into subgroups of 18-55, 56-69 and 70-plus years, and 148, 28 and 57 TCR-sequenced participants, respectively, were included in these subgroups. Results the study describes overall, beyond this receptor: Participants were mostly white British, with more females than males. The authors suggested clonal diversity may have been underestimated. In the small 56-69-year group, the increase in depth fell short of significance, most likely because of low power. Conclusions about previously exposed vaccinees are limited because only six or seven AZD1222 recipients were SARS-CoV-2 seropositive at baseline. Spike-specific TCR breadth and depth rose significantly after two AZD1222 doses compared with day 0 and with MenACWY recipients. No day 14 peak-response samples were available, so repertoires were characterized only after the peak T cell response. The whole spike protein was spanned by vaccine-associated CD4 TCRs, and dominant responses were seen in regions 160-218 and 743-854. Epitopes outside the regions mutated in the B.1.351 and B.1.1.7 variants were reportedly recognized by nearly half of the unique spike-specific TCRs.

The time point label, as the study defines it: about 28 days (+/-7) after the second vaccine dose. Because spike-specific TCR depth and breadth did not differ between the two schedules, AZD1222 recipients who got a second dose at roughly 4 weeks were pooled with those who got a second dose at roughly 12 weeks. The vaccinee samples were drawn from two UK trials, COV001 and COV002, one of which was a single-blind randomized controlled phase 2/3 trial testing AZD1222 (ChAdOx1 nCoV-19) in healthy adults. For TCRbeta chain sequencing, PBMC samples from trial participants were taken at day 0 and at day 28 after the second dose. The CDR3 regions of human TCRbeta chains were analyzed by immunosequencing. Per the authors' processing: Repertoire TCRs were checked for matches against a reference library of SARS-CoV-2-specific TCRs that had been generated using the MIRA antigen-specificity platform. Breadth meant the fraction of unique TCRs that were SARS-CoV-2-associated, whereas depth meant the fraction of total T cells that were SARS-CoV-2-associated. Each spike-specific TCR was assigned to its reactive spike region and to a CD4 or CD8 class using the MIRA data. Log10-transformed breadth and depth values were compared by one-way ANOVA with Sidak's multiple comparisons tests. TCRdb took over this immuneACCESS table, retaining in-frame rearrangements with V and J assigned. Such tables are incomplete; in checked studies, under half of the missing clones stem from an unresolved V gene, and the remainder is unexplained. V and J calls plus clone size are reproduced from that table; the DNA served to infer D and trimming. This sample has tens of thousands of clones in its table, and about 91% of those were observed once. About 9.6% of the sample is held by the ten biggest clonotypes.

Trimming removed 6 bases from V and 6 bases from J; the gene matches leave 8 bases unexplained. The CDR3 sequence holds 14 residues, the cysteine and phenylalanine included. Only the CDR3 DNA stays, 42 bases, in frame from base 1. For CDR1 and CDR2, the germline V gene lists MNHEY and SVGAGI. Notes on this clone: The target of this receptor is not known. No much larger clonotype is one base removed from it; base qualities were not supplied.

This sample comprised peripheral blood, obtained 28 days after the second AZD1222 dose. The source is an adult who received the AZD1222 COVID-19 vaccine. Rearrangement joined TRBV6-5 to TRBJ2-1; the junction holds 7 bases that match TRBD2. This receptor carries the CDR3 CASSQGTTPNEQFF. The nucleotides are TGTGCCAGCAGCCAAGGGACTACCCCCAATGAGCAGTTCTTC.